The clone carrying this T cell receptor beta chain was observed at least ten times. The antigen remains unidentified. cDNA synthesis used the whole RNA isolate, giving expressed TCRB sequences. Sequencing was performed with immunoSEQ multiplex PCR; in TCRdb, only in-frame clones are kept and a portion is missing. The sample contains more than 120,000 clones, about 13% of which appear only once. This entry comes from a study of beta chain features in type 1 diabetes. Study-wide results and caveats: Type 1 diabetes patients had TCRB CDR3s that were shorter (moderately but significantly so) in all four CD4+ subsets.

Germline V gene data show CDR1 as LGHNA and CDR2 as YNFKEQ. The CDR3 runs to 15 residues. V shed 3 bases, J shed 5 bases, and the junction held 9 bases outside the gene matches. The origin of this receptor is a man aged 18-30 years with type 1 diabetes. The specimen was central memory CD4+ T cells from blood. The V and J genes are TRBV4-2 and TRBJ1-1; the match to TRBD1 covers 7 bases. The chain's CDR3 is CASSQAQTGRTEAFF. DNA for the CDR3: TGTGCCAGCAGCCAGGCCCAGACAGGGAGGACTGAAGCTTTCTTT.